The sequence of this T cell receptor beta chain was determined in a study of blood T cell repertoires in COVID-19. Study in general: From T cells, B-cell-depleted T cells, or PBMCs came the material, which was cDNA or gDNA.

As originally analysed: Amplification of reference gene primers provided the estimated nucleated cell counts. Only in-frame clones appear in the TCRdb table, and some are missing; sequencing was by immunoSEQ multiplex PCR. V, J and clone size were drawn from that table, and D and trimming were deduced from the DNA. The table has over 250,000 clones, over 75% seen once. This CDR3 contains 15 residues. Germline V gives CDR1 MDHEN, CDR2 SYDVKM. V lost 7 bases and J lost 1, with 14 bases in between. The clonotype was recovered from a woman aged 55-69 years with acute or convalescent COVID-19. Sequenced material: peripheral blood. V is TRBV28 and J is TRBJ2-4; weak D call: TRBD1 (6 bases). CDR3 sequence reads: CASTSDRLAKNIQYF. The CDR3 coding sequence is TGTGCCAGCACCTCCGACAGGCTCGCCAAAAACATTCAGTACTTC. Supplemented by reference TRBV28 and TRBJ2-4, the full variable domain reads DVKVTQSSRYLVKRTGEKVFLECVQDMDHENMFWYRQDPGLGLRLIYFSYDVKMKEKGDIPEGYSVSREKKERFSLILESASTNQTSMYLCASTSDRLAKNIQYFGAGTRLSVL.